Here is one T cell receptor (beta chain) with its context. Its target is unknown. These data originate in a study of CD8+CD57+ T cells in acquired aplastic anemia. Study information: Sorted CD4+ and CD8+ cells yielded DNA averaging about 2.9 ug.

Profiles of TCR beta VDJ and CDR3 were generated from a genomic DNA template. One entry per CDR3 protein, called by TCRdb with MiXCR from the reads. The repertoire holds some 280,000 distinct CDR3 sequences, around 60% seen once, with roughly 8% in the top ten. Trimming shortened V by 0 bases and J by 5 bases, and 16 bases separated the two germline ends. The CDR3 is made up of 15 amino acids. Per germline, CDR1 DFQATT and CDR2 SNEGSKA (reference sequence). Regarding the study as a whole: Significant differences in CD8+ Simpson's diversity were not observed between patients and controls. Found in both controls and patients were twenty-nine CD8+ CDR3 sequences.

Source material: sorted CD4+, CD8+, or CD8+CD57+ T cells (not recorded which) from PBMCs. This receptor was identified in a human donor with severe aplastic anemia or a healthy control (not recorded which). The J gene is TRBJ2-5, the V gene TRBV20-1, with D perhaps matching TRBD1 (5 bases). The CDR3 reads CSARDRRDVEETQYF. The CDR3 DNA sequence: TGCAGTGCTAGAGATCGCAGGGATGTCGAGGAGACCCAGTACTTC.